These T cell receptor beta chains were read from a single sample in a study of early T cells in non-severe SARS-CoV-2 infection. TCRdb re-called the 5' RACE reads through MiXCR, storing one row per CDR3 protein. The table has tens of thousands of distinct CDR3 sequences, roughly 9.7% seen once. Specimen: whole blood. The origin of the receptors is an adult who was a healthcare worker with PCR-confirmed SARS-CoV-2 infection or an uninfected control (not recorded which). The CDR3 runs from the conserved cysteine through the conserved F or W. D genes are given only for firm matches. Only some rows state a clone size, as once, few, many or a class for expanded clones.

size	V	J	D	CDR3	DNA
.	TRBV14	TRBJ1-4	TRBD1	CASSQLGQGAREKLFF	TGTGCCAGCAGCCAATTAGGACAGGGGGCTCGTGAAAAACTGTTTTTT
.	TRBV2	TRBJ1-5	.	CASSAALGGQPQHF	TGTGCCAGCAGTGCCGCACTTGGTGGGCAGCCCCAGCATTTT
few	TRBV2	TRBJ1-4	.	CASSHPGLSNEKLFF	TGTGCCAGCAGTCATCCGGGGCTATCTAATGAAAAACTGTTTTTT
many	TRBV11-3	TRBJ2-3	.	CASSYGGTDTQYF	TGTGCCAGCAGCTACGGCGGCACAGATACGCAGTATTTT
few	TRBV19	TRBJ1-5	.	CASSISRVDQPQHF	TGTGCCAGTAGTATAAGCAGGGTCGATCAGCCCCAGCATTTT
many	TRBV20-1	TRBJ2-1	TRBD2	CSVPSGGEVSEQFF	TGCAGTGTCCCTAGCGGGGGGGAAGTCAGTGAGCAGTTCTTC
.	TRBV7-9	TRBJ2-5	TRBD1	CASSRAWDRTRQETQYF	TGTGCCAGCAGCCGAGCCTGGGACAGGACGCGCCAAGAGACCCAGTACTTC
.	TRBV13	TRBJ2-1	.	CASSPPRGEQFF	TGTGCCAGCAGCCCCCCACGGGGTGAGCAGTTCTTC
.	TRBV18	TRBJ2-7	TRBD1	CASSPVVPGAGGSYEQYF	TGTGCCAGCTCACCTGTAGTTCCCGGGGCAGGGGGTTCCTACGAGCAGTACTTC
few	TRBV28	TRBJ1-1	.	CASSLNGLEAFF	TGTGCCAGCAGTTTAAACGGTCTTGAAGCTTTCTTT
.	TRBV4-1	TRBJ2-3	.	CASSQGSSDTQYF	TGCGCCAGCAGCCAAGGGTCGTCAGATACGCAGTATTTT
many	TRBV5-5	TRBJ2-1	TRBD2	CASSFRVGRAYNEQFF	TGTGCCAGCAGCTTTCGGGTCGGGAGGGCATACAATGAGCAGTTCTTC
few	TRBV7-9	TRBJ2-5	.	CASSLGTGGETQYF	TGTGCCAGCAGCTTAGGAACTGGTGGAGAGACCCAGTACTTC
many	TRBV5-1	TRBJ2-2	.	CASSLGGRGPGELFF	TGCGCCAGCAGCTTGGGGGGTCGTGGCCCCGGGGAGCTGTTTTTT
many	TRBV12-5	TRBJ1-4	TRBD1	CASGLGSGQEHEKLFF	TGTGCTAGTGGTTTGGGCTCGGGACAGGAGCATGAAAAACTGTTTTTT
many	TRBV5-5	TRBJ1-1	.	CASSSITGRSTYTEAFF	TGTGCCAGCAGCTCAATAACGGGACGGAGCACGTACACTGAAGCTTTCTTT
.	TRBV7-3	TRBJ2-1	TRBD2	CASSSPAGLHNEQFF	TGTGCCAGCAGCTCTCCAGCGGGGTTGCACAATGAGCAGTTCTTC
.	TRBV12-3/TRBV12-4	TRBJ2-3	.	CASRNYGWVDTQYF	TGTGCCAGCAGGAACTACGGTTGGGTAGATACGCAGTATTTT
many	TRBV4-3	TRBJ1-6	TRBD1	CASSQATGVSSYNSPLHF	TGCGCCAGCAGCCAGGCTACAGGGGTGAGCTCCTATAATTCACCCCTCCACTTT
many	TRBV12-3/TRBV12-4	TRBJ1-6	.	CASRTLGVNSPLHF	TGTGCCAGCAGAACCCTTGGGGTTAATTCACCCCTCCACTTT
many	TRBV19	TRBJ1-5	.	CASRQTSSPSQPQHF	TGTGCCAGTAGGCAGACCAGCTCTCCGAGTCAGCCCCAGCATTTT
.	TRBV11-3	TRBJ2-2	.	CASSMYRDTGELFF	TGTGCCAGCAGCATGTACAGGGACACCGGGGAGCTGTTTTTT
many	TRBV29-1	TRBJ2-1	TRBD2	CSVASLSGGYNEQFF	TGCAGCGTCGCGTCCCTTAGCGGGGGGTACAATGAGCAGTTCTTC
.	TRBV6-2/TRBV6-3	TRBJ1-2	.	CASSSEGLSYGYTF	TGTGCCAGCAGTTCCGAGGGCCTCTCATATGGCTACACCTTC
many	TRBV12-3/TRBV12-4	TRBJ2-1	.	CATRGQLGGEQFF	TGTGCCACCCGTGGACAGTTAGGTGGGGAGCAGTTCTTC
.	TRBV7-9	TRBJ1-3	TRBD1	CASRPMTGTGISGNTIYF	TGTGCCAGCAGACCTATGACCGGGACAGGAATCTCTGGAAACACCATATATTTT
.	TRBV9	TRBJ2-1	.	CASSPKGPGNEQFF	TGTGCCAGCAGCCCAAAGGGGCCGGGGAATGAGCAGTTCTTC
few	TRBV29-1	TRBJ2-7	TRBD2	CSVLSAGGGYEQYF	TGCAGCGTTCTCTCCGCGGGGGGCGGATACGAGCAGTACTTC
many	TRBV5-6	TRBJ2-1	.	CASSLVWGNEQFF	TGTGCCAGCAGCTTGGTGTGGGGAAATGAGCAGTTCTTC
few	TRBV13	TRBJ2-3	TRBD2	CASSPNLGLDNTDTQYF	TGTGCCAGCAGCCCCAACCTGGGACTAGACAACACAGATACGCAGTATTTT
.	TRBV5-4	TRBJ2-2	.	CASSPGGVGTGELFF	TGTGCCAGCAGCCCGGGGGGCGTGGGAACCGGGGAGCTGTTTTTT
many	TRBV20-1	TRBJ1-4	TRBD1	CSAYTGQNNEKLFF	TGCAGTGCTTATACGGGACAGAATAATGAAAAACTGTTTTTT
.	TRBV12-3/TRBV12-4	TRBJ2-7	.	CASSLRRDGPFEQYF	TGTGCCAGCAGTTTAAGACGGGACGGACCTTTCGAGCAGTACTTC
many	TRBV12-3/TRBV12-4	TRBJ2-1	TRBD2	CASRASTSSGGAGYEQFF	TGTGCCAGCCGGGCTTCCACCTCTAGCGGGGGGGCCGGATATGAGCAGTTCTTC
.	TRBV29-1	TRBJ2-1	.	CSVGEGDEQFF	TGCAGCGTTGGAGAGGGAGATGAGCAGTTCTTC
many	TRBV12-3/TRBV12-4	TRBJ2-6	TRBD1	CAIPNRPGGLSGANVLTF	TGTGCCATTCCCAATCGGCCAGGGGGCCTTTCTGGGGCCAACGTCCTGACTTTC
many	TRBV29-1	TRBJ2-1	TRBD1	CSVDRAREQFF	TGCAGCGTAGACAGGGCCAGGGAGCAGTTCTTC
.	TRBV15	TRBJ2-3	.	CATTDGPSTDTQYF	TGTGCCACTACAGACGGTCCTAGCACAGATACGCAGTATTTT
many	TRBV6-5	TRBJ1-2	TRBD1	CASSYSRDRFGSGYTF	TGTGCCAGCAGTTACTCTAGGGACAGATTTGGGTCGGGCTACACCTTC
few	TRBV7-2	TRBJ2-5	.	CASSFGSKGTQYF	TGTGCCAGCAGCTTTGGGTCGAAAGGGACCCAGTACTTC
many	TRBV11-3	TRBJ2-3	TRBD1	CASSPRRGQFADTQYF	TGTGCCAGCAGCCCCCGCAGGGGGCAATTTGCAGATACGCAGTATTTT
.	TRBV3-1	TRBJ2-7	.	CASSRDFSSYEQYF	TGTGCCAGCTCCCGGGACTTCAGCTCCTACGAGCAGTACTTC
few	TRBV19	TRBJ1-1	.	CASSPTRNTEAFF	TGTGCCAGTAGCCCCACCAGGAACACTGAAGCTTTCTTT
few	TRBV19	TRBJ2-5	.	CASSLSYRGETQYF	TGTGCCAGTAGTCTATCGTACAGAGGGGAGACCCAGTACTTC
.	TRBV7-8	TRBJ2-4	.	CASSPSGPSSLAKNIQYF	TGTGCCAGCAGCCCCTCCGGACCGTCGAGTTTAGCCAAAAACATTCAGTACTTC
many	TRBV30	TRBJ1-2	.	CAWSVQRGMAGYTF	TGTGCCTGGAGTGTACAGAGGGGAATGGCTGGCTACACCTTC
many	TRBV18	TRBJ1-2	TRBD1	CASSPTPPGGSNYGYTF	TGTGCCAGCTCACCCACCCCACCAGGGGGTTCTAACTATGGCTACACCTTC
many	TRBV12-3/TRBV12-4	TRBJ1-2	.	CASRPTGGEESYTF	TGTGCCAGCAGACCCACGGGCGGGGAGGAGAGCTACACCTTC
many	TRBV11-3	TRBJ2-1	.	CASSLARGAYNEQFF	TGTGCCAGCAGCTTAGCCAGGGGTGCCTACAATGAGCAGTTCTTC
.	TRBV20-1	TRBJ1-5	TRBD1	CSVRFPGQGSQPQHF	TGCAGTGTTAGATTTCCGGGACAGGGAAGTCAGCCCCAGCATTTT
few	TRBV13	TRBJ2-3	TRBD2	CASSLGRSGEADTQYF	TGTGCCAGCAGCTTAGGCCGTAGCGGGGAGGCAGATACGCAGTATTTT
.	TRBV19	TRBJ2-1	TRBD2	CASRTSGSSYNEQFF	TGTGCCAGTAGAACTAGCGGGAGCTCCTACAATGAGCAGTTCTTC